The 2 T cell receptor beta chains reported below all come from one sample, sequenced in a study of PD-1 blockade in classical Hodgkin lymphoma. Using immunoSEQ multiplex PCR, the repertoire was profiled, and TCRdb retains in-frame clones only, with some absent. The table includes about 21,000 clones, under 70% detected once. Every single patient, without exception, relapsed after autologous stem cell transplantation, and brentuximab vedotin exposure varied. The sample here was peripheral blood mononuclear cells (PBMCs), taken at baseline. These receptor sequences come from a human donor with classical Hodgkin lymphoma.

This clone was detected only a few times. V is TRBV7-2 and J is TRBJ1-1; tentative D call: TRBD1 (6 bases). V gave up 1 base and J gave up 5 bases, with 11 bases separating them. Looked up from germline, CDR1 is SGHTA and CDR2 is FQGNSA. The CDR3 runs 14 residues. The CDR3 coding sequence is TGTGCCAGCAGCTTAGAACAGGGATCGACTGAAGCTTTCTTT. Its protein is CASSLEQGSTEAFF.

This clone was seen a single time. The chain employs TRBV7-8 and TRBJ1-4, with D possibly matching TRBD1 (5 bases). CDR1 is SGHVS, CDR2 FQNEAQ, per germline. Trimming cost V 0 bases and J 0 bases, with 8 bases left between them. CDR3 length equals 16 residues. CDR3 amino acids: CASSLAGGTTNEKLFF. DNA for the CDR3: TGTGCCAGCAGCTTAGCGGGGGGAACAACTAATGAAAAACTGTTTTTT.